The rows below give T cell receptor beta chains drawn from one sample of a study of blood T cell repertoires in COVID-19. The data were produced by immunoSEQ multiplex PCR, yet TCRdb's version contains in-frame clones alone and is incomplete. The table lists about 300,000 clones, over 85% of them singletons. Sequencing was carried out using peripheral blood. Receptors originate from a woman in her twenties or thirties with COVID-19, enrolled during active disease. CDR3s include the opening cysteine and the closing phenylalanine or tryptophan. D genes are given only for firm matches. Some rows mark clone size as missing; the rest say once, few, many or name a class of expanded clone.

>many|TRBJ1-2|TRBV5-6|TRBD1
TGTGCCAGCAGACGCGGGACAGGGGATGGCTACACCTTC
CASRRGTGDGYTF
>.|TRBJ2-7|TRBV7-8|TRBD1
TGTGCCAGCAGCTTGAGGGGACAGGGGGCGTACGAGCAGTACTTC
CASSLRGQGAYEQYF
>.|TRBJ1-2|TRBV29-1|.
TGCAGCGCGCAGGGAGGAGTAAACTATGGCTACACCTTC
CSAQGGVNYGYTF
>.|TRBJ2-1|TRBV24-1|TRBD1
TGTGCCACCAGTGATTTGGGGACAGCCATCAGGGAGCAGTTCTTC
CATSDLGTAIREQFF
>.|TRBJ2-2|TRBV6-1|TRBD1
TGTGCCAGCAGTGAGTACGGGACAGAGACCGGGGAGCTGTTTTTT
CASSEYGTETGELFF
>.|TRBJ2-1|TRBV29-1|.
TGCTCCACGGCTAGCAAAAACTCCTACAATGAGCAGTTCTTC
CSTASKNSYNEQFF
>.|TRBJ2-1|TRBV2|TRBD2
TGTGCCAGCAGTCGCCGCGGGGGGGCCAATGAGCAGTTCTTC
CASSRRGGANEQFF
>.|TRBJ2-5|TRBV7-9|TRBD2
TGTGCCAGCAAGACTAGCGGGGGGGCCGAGACCCAGTACTTC
CASKTSGGAETQYF
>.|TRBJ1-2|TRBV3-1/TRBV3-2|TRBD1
TGTGCCAGCAGCCAAGGTAGCCTCGGACAGGGGGCATATGGCTACACCTTC
CASSQGSLGQGAYGYTF
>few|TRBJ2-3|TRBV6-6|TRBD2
TGTGCCAGCAGTTACTCTGCTAGCGGAAACACAGATACGCAGTATTTT
CASSYSASGNTDTQYF
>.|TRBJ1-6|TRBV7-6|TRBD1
TGTGCCAGCAGCTTAGGGACAGGGGGCACTTCACCCCTCCACTTT
CASSLGTGGTSPLHF
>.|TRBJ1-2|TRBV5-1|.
TGCGCCAGCAGCAATTATCGCGAGGCGGATGGCTACACCTTC
CASSNYREADGYTF
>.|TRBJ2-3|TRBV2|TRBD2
TGTGCCAGCAGTCTAGCGGGAGTCACAGATACGCAGTATTTT
CASSLAGVTDTQYF
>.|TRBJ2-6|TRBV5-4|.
TGTGCCAGCAGCTTGGCCACTGGGGCCAACGTCCTGACTTTC
CASSLATGANVLTF
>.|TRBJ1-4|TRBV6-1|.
TGTGCCAGCAGTGAAGACAGGGCCGCTAATGAAAAACTGTTTTTT
CASSEDRAANEKLFF
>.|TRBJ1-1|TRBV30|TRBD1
TGTGCCTGGAGTGTTTTCGCCAGGACAGGGGGCACTGAAGCTTTCTTT
CAWSVFARTGGTEAFF
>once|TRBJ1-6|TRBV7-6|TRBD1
TGTGCCAGCAGCTTAGCGGCGACAGGGTCCTACAATTCACCCCTCCACTTT
CASSLAATGSYNSPLHF
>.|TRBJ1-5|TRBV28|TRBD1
TGTGCCAGCAGCCGGGACAGTTCAGGCAATCAGCCCCAGCATTTT
CASSRDSSGNQPQHF
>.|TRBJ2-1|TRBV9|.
TGTGCCAGCAGCGAGACCCCGGGCAATGAGCAGTTCTTC
CASSETPGNEQFF
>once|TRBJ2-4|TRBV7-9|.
TGTGCCAGCAGCTTACCGCCACGCTTCTCCGGAGCCAAAAACATTCAGTACTTC
CASSLPPRFSGAKNIQYF
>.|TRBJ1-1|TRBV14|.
TGTGCCAGCAGCCTAGGGGGAAAGACTGAAGCTTTCTTT
CASSLGGKTEAFF
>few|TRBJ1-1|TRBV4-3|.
TGCGCCAGCAGCCAACTCAATCAGGGGAACACTGAAGCTTTCTTT
CASSQLNQGNTEAFF
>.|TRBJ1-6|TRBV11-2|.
TGTGCCAGCAGCTTTACGGTGGGAGATTCACCCCTCCACTTT
CASSFTVGDSPLHF
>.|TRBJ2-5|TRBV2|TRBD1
TGTGCCAGCAAGGGACAGGGGGTTCGGCAAGAGACCCAGTACTTC
CASKGQGVRQETQYF
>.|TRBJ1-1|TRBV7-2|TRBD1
TGTGCCAGCAGCTTAGTCATACCAGGGGGGAACACTGAAGCTTTCTTT
CASSLVIPGGNTEAFF
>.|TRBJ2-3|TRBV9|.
TGTGCCAGCAGAGTCGGCGGGGAGGCAGATACGCAGTATTTT
CASRVGGEADTQYF
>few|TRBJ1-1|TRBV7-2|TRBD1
TGTGCCAGCAGCTTAGGGCAGGGGGAGTGGGACACTGAAGCTTTCTTT
CASSLGQGEWDTEAFF
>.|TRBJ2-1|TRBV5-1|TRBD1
TGCGCCAGCAGCTTGACCGGGACAGGGGGTTACAATGAGCAGTTCTTC
CASSLTGTGGYNEQFF
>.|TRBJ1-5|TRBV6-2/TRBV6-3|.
TGTGCCAGCAGTTACAATGGCCACAGCAATCAGCCCCAGCATTTT
CASSYNGHSNQPQHF
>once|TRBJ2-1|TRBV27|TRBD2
TGTGCCAGCAGTTCCAGACTGTGGCGGGGGATCGACAATGAGCAGTTCTTC
CASSSRLWRGIDNEQFF
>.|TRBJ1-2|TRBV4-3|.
TGCGCCAGCAGCCAAGATCTTGTATCCGTCCGTAGTGTTCGGGGCTACACCTTC
CASSQDLVSVRSVRGYTF
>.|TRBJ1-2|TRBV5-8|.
TGTGCCAGCAGCTGGCAGGGCGGCTATGGCTACACCTTC
CASSWQGGYGYTF
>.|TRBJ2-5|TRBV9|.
TGTGCCAGCAGCGTAGCAGGGGCGCAGGGAGAGACCCAGTACTTC
CASSVAGAQGETQYF
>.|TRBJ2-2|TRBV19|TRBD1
TGTGCCAGTAGAACCCTGGACAGGAGTACCGGGGAGCTGTTTTTT
CASRTLDRSTGELFF
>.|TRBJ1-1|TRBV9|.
TGTGCCAGCAGCCCGGGTGGAACCCGCGACACTGAAGCTTTCTTT
CASSPGGTRDTEAFF
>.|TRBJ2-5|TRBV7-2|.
TGTGCCAGCAGCCGGGGGTCAGCAATCCAAGAGACCCAGTACTTC
CASSRGSAIQETQYF
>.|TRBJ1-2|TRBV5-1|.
TGCGCCAGCAGCCCGGGACGGGGAGGGTCCTGGGGCTACACCTTC
CASSPGRGGSWGYTF
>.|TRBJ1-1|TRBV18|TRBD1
TGTGCCAGCTCGGGACAGGGGAGGACTGAAGCTTTCTTT
CASSGQGRTEAFF
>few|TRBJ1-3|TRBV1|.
TGCACCAGCAGCCGACGACAGTACTCTGGAAACACCATATATTTT
CTSSRRQYSGNTIYF
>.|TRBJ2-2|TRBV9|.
TGTGCCAGCATGAGTGGTGGATCCGGGGCCGGGGAGCTGTTTTTT
CASMSGGSGAGELFF
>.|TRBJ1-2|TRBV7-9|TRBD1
TGTGCCAGCAGCTTAGATGGGACAGGGGTTGGCTACACCTTC
CASSLDGTGVGYTF